This T cell receptor beta chain came from a study of spatial heterogeneity in lung cancer. Background on the study: The donors comprised 60 to 85 untreated early-stage non-small cell lung cancer patients. Sequencing of follow-up PBMC samples took place when they were available, at a median of about 22 months after resection. Alpha-chain sequences were consistently detected in smaller numbers than beta-chain sequences.

Every TCR cDNA molecule bore its own unique molecular identifier. MiXCR, run by TCRdb on the 5' RACE reads, gives a single entry per CDR3 protein. The sample contains around 110,000 distinct CDR3 sequences, 10% to 15% of which appear only once. Indicated time point: blood at routine non-recurrence follow-up after resection. Whole RNA, isolated from tumor, nontumor lung or frozen PBMC, was sequenced without prior sorting. This clonotype was recorded a few times. From germline, CDR1 is DFQATT and CDR2 SNEGSKA (reference sequence). Trimming stripped 0 bases from V and 4 bases from J, with 12 bases between. This CDR3 spans 14 amino acids.

The sequence was collected from a male donor with early-stage non-small cell lung cancer. This rearrangement joins TRBV20-1 to TRBJ2-5; D ambiguous. The sequencing here drew on PBMCs, taken at follow-up. As DNA, the CDR3 is TGCAGTGCTAGAGATACGTGGCAGAGAGAGACCCAGTACTTC. It specifies CSARDTWQRETQYF.